This T cell receptor (beta chain) was retrieved from a study of lymphopenia after photon versus proton radiotherapy. Study-wide points: After lymphocyte nadir, photon-treated repertoires showed oligoclonal expansion, especially CD8+ Temra. Only patients who died were analyzed for survival; proton advantage is unproven. A bigger post-nadir fall in TCR diversity correlated inversely with survival time in deceased patients.

A word on this clone: The antigen is undetermined.

V dropped 4 bases and J dropped 5; count of bases not matched to a gene: 12. Germline loops: CDR1 SGHDT, CDR2 YYEEEE. This CDR3 contains 16 residues. Clones were read by immunoSEQ multiplex PCR, and TCRdb kept only the in-frame ones, dropping some. The sample consists of some 45,000 clones, around 83% of them appearing once. The clonotype comes from a woman aged 70-85 years with pancreatic cancer. Sequences were derived from peripheral blood, sampled from a patient treated with proton-based radiotherapy. The chain combines TRBV5-6 with TRBJ2-5, with TRBD1 matching over 9 bases. The CDR3 here is CASSGGTGQGHETQYF. The CDR3, as DNA: TGTGCCAGCAGCGGGGGCACCGGACAGGGGCATGAGACCCAGTACTTC.